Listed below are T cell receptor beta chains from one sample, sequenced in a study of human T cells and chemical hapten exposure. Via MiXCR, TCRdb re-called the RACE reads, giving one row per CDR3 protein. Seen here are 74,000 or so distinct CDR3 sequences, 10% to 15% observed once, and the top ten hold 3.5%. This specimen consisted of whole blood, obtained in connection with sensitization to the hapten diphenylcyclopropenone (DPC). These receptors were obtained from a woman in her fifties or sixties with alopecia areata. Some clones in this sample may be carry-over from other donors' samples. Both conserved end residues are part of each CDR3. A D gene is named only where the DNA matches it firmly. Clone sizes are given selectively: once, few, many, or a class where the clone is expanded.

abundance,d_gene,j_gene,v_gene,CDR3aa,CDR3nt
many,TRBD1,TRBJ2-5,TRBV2,CASIRPTFRGRSQETQYF,TGTGCCAGCATCCGACCAACGTTTAGGGGGCGCAGCCAAGAGACCCAGTACTTC
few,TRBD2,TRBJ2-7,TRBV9,CASSVGEAGGYEQYF,TGTGCCAGCAGCGTAGGTGAAGCGGGGGGATACGAGCAGTACTTC
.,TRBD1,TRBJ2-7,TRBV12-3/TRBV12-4,CASRMTGLSYEQYF,TGTGCCAGCAGAATGACAGGGTTGTCCTACGAGCAGTACTTC
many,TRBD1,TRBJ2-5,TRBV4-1,CASSQATGTGWETQYF,TGCGCCAGCAGCCAAGCTACCGGGACAGGGTGGGAGACCCAGTACTTC
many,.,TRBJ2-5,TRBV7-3,CASSLVPQETQYF,TGTGCCAGCAGCTTAGTCCCCCAAGAGACCCAGTACTTC
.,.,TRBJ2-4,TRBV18,CASSPGQGRNIQYF,TGTGCCAGCTCACCGGGGCAGGGTCGCAACATTCAGTACTTC
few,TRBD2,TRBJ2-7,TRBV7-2,CASSPRNSGGYEQYF,TGTGCCAGCAGCCCTCGTAATAGCGGGGGGTACGAGCAGTACTTC
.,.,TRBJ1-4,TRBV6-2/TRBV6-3,CASSLRIGANEKLFF,TGTGCCAGCAGTTTACGGATAGGAGCTAATGAAAAACTGTTTTTT
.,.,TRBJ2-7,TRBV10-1,CASSESRLGYEQYF,TGCGCCAGCAGTGAGTCAAGGCTAGGTTACGAGCAGTACTTC
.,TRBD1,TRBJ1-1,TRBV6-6,CASSRGTGWGEAFF,TGTGCCAGCAGCCGAGGGACAGGATGGGGTGAAGCTTTCTTT
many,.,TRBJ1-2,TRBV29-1,CSATFRGAYGYTF,TGCAGCGCGACGTTTCGGGGGGCCTATGGCTACACCTTC
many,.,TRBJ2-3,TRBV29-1,CSVVVSTDTQYF,TGCAGCGTTGTGGTTAGCACAGATACGCAGTATTTT
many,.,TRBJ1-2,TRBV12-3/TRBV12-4,CASSFVGPKDGYTF,TGTGCCAGCAGTTTCGTGGGGCCAAAAGACGGCTACACCTTC
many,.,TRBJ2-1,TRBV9,CASSVLGSEQFF,TGTGCCAGCAGCGTATTGGGAAGTGAGCAGTTCTTC
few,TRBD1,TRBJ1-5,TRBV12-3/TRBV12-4,CASSPRQGGDNQPQHF,TGTGCCAGCAGTCCCCGACAGGGGGGGGACAATCAGCCCCAGCATTTT
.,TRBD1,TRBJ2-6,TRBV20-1,CSASSGTGVSGANVLTF,TGCAGTGCTAGTTCCGGGACAGGTGTTTCTGGGGCCAACGTCCTGACTTTC
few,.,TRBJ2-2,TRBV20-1,CSARFGPNTGELFF,TGCAGTGCTAGGTTCGGGCCAAACACCGGGGAGCTGTTTTTT
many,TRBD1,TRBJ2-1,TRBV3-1,CASSRGQGWDEQFF,TGTGCCAGCAGCCGCGGACAGGGGTGGGATGAGCAGTTCTTC
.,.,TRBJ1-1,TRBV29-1,CSVAPGNTEAFF,TGCAGCGTCGCCCCAGGGAACACTGAAGCTTTCTTT
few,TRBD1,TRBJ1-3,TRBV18,CASSPNRDRATGNTIYF,TGTGCCAGCTCACCAAACCGGGACAGGGCGACTGGAAACACCATATATTTT
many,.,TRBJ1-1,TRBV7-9,CASSLNSKNTEAFF,TGTGCCAGCAGCTTAAACTCAAAGAACACTGAAGCTTTCTTT
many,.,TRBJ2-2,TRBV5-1,CASSQGHFNTGELFF,TGCGCCAGCAGCCAGGGACACTTCAACACCGGGGAGCTGTTTTTT
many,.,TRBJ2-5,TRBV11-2,CASSLDFGGRTQYF,TGTGCCAGCAGCTTAGATTTCGGGGGGCGGACCCAGTACTTC
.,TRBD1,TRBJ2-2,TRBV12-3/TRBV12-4,CASSFEGAPARELFF,TGTGCCAGCAGTTTTGAGGGGGCCCCGGCCAGGGAGCTGTTTTTT
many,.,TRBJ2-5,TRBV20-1,CSASGETQYF,TGCAGTGCTAGCGGCGAGACCCAGTACTTC
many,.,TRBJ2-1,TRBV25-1,CASSESHYRFF,TGTGCCAGCAGTGAATCGCATTATCGGTTCTTC
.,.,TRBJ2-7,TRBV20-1,CSASADLTYEQYF,TGCAGTGCTAGTGCGGACTTAACCTACGAGCAGTACTTC
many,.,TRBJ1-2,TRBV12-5,CASGLGSRTANYGYTF,TGTGCTAGTGGTTTAGGCTCGAGGACAGCGAACTATGGCTACACCTTC
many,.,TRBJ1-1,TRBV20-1,CSATPQWNTEAFF,TGCAGTGCTACCCCCCAGTGGAACACTGAAGCTTTCTTT
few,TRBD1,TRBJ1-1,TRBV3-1,CASSRTGSIMDTEAFF,TGTGCCAGCAGCCGGACAGGGAGTATAATGGACACTGAAGCTTTCTTT
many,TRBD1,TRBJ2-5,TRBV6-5,CAILRGPAVQETQYF,TGTGCCATCCTGAGGGGGCCAGCTGTTCAAGAGACCCAGTACTTC
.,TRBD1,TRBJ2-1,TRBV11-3,CASSDRGFGNEQFF,TGTGCCAGCAGCGACAGGGGGTTCGGGAATGAGCAGTTCTTC
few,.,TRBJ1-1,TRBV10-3,CAISEAGYMNTEAFF,TGTGCCATCAGTGAGGCGGGGTACATGAACACTGAAGCTTTCTTT
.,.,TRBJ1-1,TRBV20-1,CSVCRRHVNTEAFF,TGCAGTGTGTGCAGGCGGCATGTGAACACTGAAGCTTTCTTT
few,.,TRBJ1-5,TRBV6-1,CASSETVARSNQPQHF,TGTGCCAGCAGTGAAACGGTCGCCAGAAGCAATCAGCCCCAGCATTTT
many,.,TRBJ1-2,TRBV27,CASSGGSRNLQGYGYTF,TGTGCCAGCAGTGGGGGCTCGAGAAACCTCCAAGGATATGGCTACACCTTC
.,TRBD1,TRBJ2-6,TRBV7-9,CASSHAPPTGAGANVLTF,TGTGCCAGCAGCCACGCACCCCCTACAGGGGCTGGGGCCAACGTCCTGACTTTC
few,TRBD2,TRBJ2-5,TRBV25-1,CASSGIAGVRFF,TGTGCCAGCAGTGGGATAGCGGGGGTCCGTTTCTTC
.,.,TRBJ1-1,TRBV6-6,CASSYSRQGGMNTEAFF,TGTGCCAGCAGTTACTCGAGGCAGGGCGGGATGAACACTGAAGCTTTCTTT
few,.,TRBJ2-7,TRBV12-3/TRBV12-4,CASSAWGEQYF,TGTGCCAGCAGTGCTTGGGGCGAGCAGTACTTC